This record covers a single T cell receptor (beta chain). As yet, its antigen is unknown. This sample stems from a study of T cell responses to AZD1222 COVID-19 vaccine. Here immunoSEQ multiplex PCR was the method, and the copy in TCRdb shows in-frame clones only, minus some. The sample contains 200,000 or so clones, around 92% of which appear only once. General study points: Only six or seven AZD1222 recipients tested seropositive at baseline. Spike was spanned by vaccine-associated CD4 TCRs, which were dominant at 160-218 and 743-854.

Trimming at V came to 5 bases and at J to 1 base, leaving 6 bases not matched to a gene. The CDR3 length is 16 residues. Germline CDR1 reads SNHLY; CDR2 reads FYNNEI. The genes are TRBV2 and TRBJ2-5; 11 nucleotides agree with TRBD2. This sequence originates from an adult in good health. This specimen was peripheral blood, taken on day 0 of AZD1222 vaccination. This chain's CDR3 is CASSPRTSGGQETQYF. The CDR3 DNA is TGTGCCAGCAGTCCTCGAACTAGCGGGGGCCAAGAGACCCAGTACTTC.